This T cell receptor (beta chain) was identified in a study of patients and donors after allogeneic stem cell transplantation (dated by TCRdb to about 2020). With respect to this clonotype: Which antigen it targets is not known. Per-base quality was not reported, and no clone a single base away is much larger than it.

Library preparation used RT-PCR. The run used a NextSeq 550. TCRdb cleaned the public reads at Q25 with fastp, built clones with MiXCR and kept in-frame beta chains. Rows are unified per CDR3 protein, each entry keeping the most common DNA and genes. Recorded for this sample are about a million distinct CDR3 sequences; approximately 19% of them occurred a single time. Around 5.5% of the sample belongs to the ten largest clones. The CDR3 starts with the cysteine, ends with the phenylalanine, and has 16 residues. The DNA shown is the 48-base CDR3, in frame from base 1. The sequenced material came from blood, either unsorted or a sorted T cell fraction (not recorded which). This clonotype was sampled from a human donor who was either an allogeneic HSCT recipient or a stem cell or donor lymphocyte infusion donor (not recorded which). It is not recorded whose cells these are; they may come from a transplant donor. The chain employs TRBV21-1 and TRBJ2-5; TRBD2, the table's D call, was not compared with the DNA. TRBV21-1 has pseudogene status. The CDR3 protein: CASSPKGTRPRETQYF. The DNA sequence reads TGTGCCAGCAGTCCAAAAGGGACTAGGCCTAGGGAGACCCAGTACTTC.